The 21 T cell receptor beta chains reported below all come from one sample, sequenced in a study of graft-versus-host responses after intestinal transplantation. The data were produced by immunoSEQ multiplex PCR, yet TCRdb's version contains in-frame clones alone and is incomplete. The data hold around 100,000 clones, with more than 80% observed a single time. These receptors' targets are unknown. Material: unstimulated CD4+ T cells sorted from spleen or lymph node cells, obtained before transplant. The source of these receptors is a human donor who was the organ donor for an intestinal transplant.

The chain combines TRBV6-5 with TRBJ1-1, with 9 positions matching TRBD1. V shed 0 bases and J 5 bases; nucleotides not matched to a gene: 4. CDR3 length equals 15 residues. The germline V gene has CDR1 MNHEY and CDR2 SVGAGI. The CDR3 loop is CASSYSGQGMTEAFF. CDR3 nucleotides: TGTGCCAGCAGTTACTCCGGACAGGGGATGACTGAAGCTTTCTTT.

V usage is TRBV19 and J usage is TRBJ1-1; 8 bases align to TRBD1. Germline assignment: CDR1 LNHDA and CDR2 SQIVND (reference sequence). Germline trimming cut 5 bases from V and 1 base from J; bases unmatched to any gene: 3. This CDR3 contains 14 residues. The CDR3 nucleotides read TGTGCCAGTAGTCGGACAGGGAAGAACACTGAAGCTTTCTTT. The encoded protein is CASSRTGKNTEAFF. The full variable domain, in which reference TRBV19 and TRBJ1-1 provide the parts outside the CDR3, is DGGITQSPKYLFRKEGQNVTLSCEQNLNHDAMYWYRQDPGQGLRLIYYSQIVNDFQKGDIAEGYSVSREKKESFPLTVTSAQKNPTAFYLCASSRTGKNTEAFFGQGTRLTVV.

CDR3 nucleotides: TGCGCCAGCAGCTTTAGTGGCACCGGGGAGCTGTTTTTT. This translates into CASSFSGTGELFF. The rearrangement uses TRBV5-1 and TRBJ2-2; D is uncertain. This CDR3 contains 13 residues. Deletions cut 2 bases from V and 4 bases from J, with 6 bases between. Germline-derived CDR1 and CDR2 are SGHRS and YFSETQ.

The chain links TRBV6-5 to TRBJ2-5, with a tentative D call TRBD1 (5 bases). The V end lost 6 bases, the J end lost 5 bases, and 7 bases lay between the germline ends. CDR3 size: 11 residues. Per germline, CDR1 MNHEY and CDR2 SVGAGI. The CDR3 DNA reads TGTGCCAGCAGCAGGGCCGAGACCCAGTACTTC. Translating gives CASSRAETQYF.

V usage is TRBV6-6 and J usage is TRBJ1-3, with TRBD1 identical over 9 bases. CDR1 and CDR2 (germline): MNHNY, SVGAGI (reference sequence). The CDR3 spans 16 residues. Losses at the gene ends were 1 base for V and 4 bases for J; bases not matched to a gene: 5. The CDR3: CASSYWGQGSGNTIYF. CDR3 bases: TGTGCCAGCAGTTACTGGGGACAGGGTTCCGGAAACACCATATATTTT.

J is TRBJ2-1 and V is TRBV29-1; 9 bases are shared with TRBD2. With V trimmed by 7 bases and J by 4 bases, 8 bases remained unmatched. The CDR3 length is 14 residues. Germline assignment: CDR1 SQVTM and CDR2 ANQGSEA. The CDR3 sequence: CSATGLAPYNEQFF. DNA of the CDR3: TGCAGCGCTACTGGACTAGCGCCATACAATGAGCAGTTCTTC.

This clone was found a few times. CDR3 sequence: CASRTPRGNTGELFF. The CDR3 bases are TGTGCCAGCAGAACACCACGGGGGAACACCGGGGAGCTGTTTTTT. The rearrangement links TRBV6-1 to TRBJ2-2, with D possibly matching TRBD2 (5 bases). Germline CDR1 MNHNS, CDR2 SASEGT. The CDR3 is 15 residues long. V dropped 6 bases and J dropped 1 base, with 12 bases sitting between them.

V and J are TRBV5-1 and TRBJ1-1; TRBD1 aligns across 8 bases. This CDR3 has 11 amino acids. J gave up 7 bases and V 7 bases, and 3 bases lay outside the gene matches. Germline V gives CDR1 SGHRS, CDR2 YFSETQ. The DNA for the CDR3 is TGCGCCAGCCACAGGGGGGGTGAAGCTTTCTTT. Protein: CASHRGGEAFF.

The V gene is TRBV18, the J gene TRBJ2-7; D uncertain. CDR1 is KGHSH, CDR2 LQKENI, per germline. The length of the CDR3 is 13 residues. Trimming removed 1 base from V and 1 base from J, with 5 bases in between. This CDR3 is CASSPRWSYEQYF. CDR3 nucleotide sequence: TGTGCCAGCTCACCACGCTGGTCCTACGAGCAGTACTTC.

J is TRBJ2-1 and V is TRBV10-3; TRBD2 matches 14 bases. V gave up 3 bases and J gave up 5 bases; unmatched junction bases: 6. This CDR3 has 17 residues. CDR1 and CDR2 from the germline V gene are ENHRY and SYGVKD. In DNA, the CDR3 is TGTGCCATCAGTGACGGGACTAGCGGGAGTGTAGACAATGAGCAGTTCTTC. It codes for CAISDGTSGSVDNEQFF.

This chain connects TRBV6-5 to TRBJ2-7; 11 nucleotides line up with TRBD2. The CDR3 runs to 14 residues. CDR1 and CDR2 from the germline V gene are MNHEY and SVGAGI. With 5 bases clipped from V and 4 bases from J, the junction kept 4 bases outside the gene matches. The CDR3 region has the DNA TGTGCCAGCAGTACTAGCGGGAGTATGTACGAGCAGTACTTC. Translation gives CASSTSGSMYEQYF.

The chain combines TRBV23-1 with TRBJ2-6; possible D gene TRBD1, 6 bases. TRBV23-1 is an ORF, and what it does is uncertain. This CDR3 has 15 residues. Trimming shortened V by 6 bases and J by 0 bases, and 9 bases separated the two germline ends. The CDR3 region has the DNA TGCGCCAGCAGGGACAGTACCTCTGGGGCCAACGTCCTGACTTTC. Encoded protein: CASRDSTSGANVLTF.

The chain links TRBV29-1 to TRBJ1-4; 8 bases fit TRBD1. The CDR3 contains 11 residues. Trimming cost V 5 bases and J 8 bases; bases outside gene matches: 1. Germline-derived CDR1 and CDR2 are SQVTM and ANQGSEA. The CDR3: CSVYRGEKLFF. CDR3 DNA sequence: TGCAGCGTTTACAGGGGGGAAAAACTGTTTTTT. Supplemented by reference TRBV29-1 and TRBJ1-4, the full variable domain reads SAVISQKPSRDICQRGTSLTIQCQVDSQVTMMFWYRQQPGQSLTLIATANQGSEATYESGFVIDKFPISRPNLTFSTLTVSNMSPEDSSIYLCSVYRGEKLFFGSGTQLSVL.

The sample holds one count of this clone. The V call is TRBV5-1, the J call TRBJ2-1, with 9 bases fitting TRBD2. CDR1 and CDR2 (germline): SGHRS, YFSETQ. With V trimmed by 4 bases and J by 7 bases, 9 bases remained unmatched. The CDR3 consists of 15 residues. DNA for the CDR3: TGCGCCAGCAGCCCGGCGGGAGGGCTAAGAAATGAGCAGTTCTTC. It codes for CASSPAGGLRNEQFF.

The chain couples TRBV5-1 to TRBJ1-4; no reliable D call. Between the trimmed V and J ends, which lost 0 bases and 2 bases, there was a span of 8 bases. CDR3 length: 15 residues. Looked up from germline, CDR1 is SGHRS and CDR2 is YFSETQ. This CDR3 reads CASSLDMWTNEKLFF. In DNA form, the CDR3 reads TGCGCCAGCAGCTTGGATATGTGGACTAATGAAAAACTGTTTTTT.

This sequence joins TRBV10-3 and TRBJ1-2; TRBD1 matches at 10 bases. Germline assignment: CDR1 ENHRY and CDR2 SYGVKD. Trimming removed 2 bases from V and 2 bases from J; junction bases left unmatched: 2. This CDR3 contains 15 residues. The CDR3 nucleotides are TGTGCCATCAGTGAGACGGACAGGGGGAACTATGGCTACACCTTC. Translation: CAISETDRGNYGYTF.

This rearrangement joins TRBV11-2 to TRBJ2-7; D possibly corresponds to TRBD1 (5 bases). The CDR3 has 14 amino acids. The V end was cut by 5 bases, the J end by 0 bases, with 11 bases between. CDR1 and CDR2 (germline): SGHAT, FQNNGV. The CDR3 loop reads CASSPRDSSYEQYF. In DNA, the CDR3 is TGTGCCAGCAGCCCCCGTGACAGCTCCTACGAGCAGTACTTC.

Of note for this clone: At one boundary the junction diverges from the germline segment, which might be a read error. The CDR3 DNA reads TGTGCCACCAGTAGAGGTTTGGTTTTGGCCCAGCATTTT. It is translated as CATSRGLVLAQHF. This chain uses TRBV15 with TRBJ1-5; D is unresolved. This CDR3 is 13 amino acids long. Germline assignment: CDR1 LNHNV and CDR2 YYDKDF (reference sequence). Together with reference TRBV15 and TRBJ1-5, the CDR3 gives the full variable domain: DAMVIQNPRYQVTQFGKPVTLSCSQTLNHNVMYWYQQKSSQAPKLLFHYYDKDFNNEADTPDNFQSRRPNTSFCFLDIRSPGLGDTAMYLCATSRGLVLAQHFGDGTRLSIL.

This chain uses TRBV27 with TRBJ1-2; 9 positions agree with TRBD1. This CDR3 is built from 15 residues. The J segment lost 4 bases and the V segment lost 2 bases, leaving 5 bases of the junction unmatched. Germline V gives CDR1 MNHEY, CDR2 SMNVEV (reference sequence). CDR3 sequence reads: CASSLTGGYSYGYTF. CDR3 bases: TGTGCCAGCAGTTTAACAGGGGGCTATAGCTATGGCTACACCTTC.

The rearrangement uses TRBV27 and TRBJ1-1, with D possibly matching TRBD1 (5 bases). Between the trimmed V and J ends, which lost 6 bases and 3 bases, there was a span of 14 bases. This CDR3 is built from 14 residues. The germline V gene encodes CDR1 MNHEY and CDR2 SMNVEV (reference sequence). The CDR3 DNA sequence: TGTGCCAGCAGCAGGGACCGCAGAGACACTGAAGCTTTCTTT. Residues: CASSRDRRDTEAFF.

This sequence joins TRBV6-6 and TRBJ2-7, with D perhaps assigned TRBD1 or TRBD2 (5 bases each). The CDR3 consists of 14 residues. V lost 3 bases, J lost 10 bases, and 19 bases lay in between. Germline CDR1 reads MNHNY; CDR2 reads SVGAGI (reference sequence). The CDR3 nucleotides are TGTGCCAGCAGTTATTCGGCCGGGACCCCAGAACAGTACTTC. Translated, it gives CASSYSAGTPEQYF.